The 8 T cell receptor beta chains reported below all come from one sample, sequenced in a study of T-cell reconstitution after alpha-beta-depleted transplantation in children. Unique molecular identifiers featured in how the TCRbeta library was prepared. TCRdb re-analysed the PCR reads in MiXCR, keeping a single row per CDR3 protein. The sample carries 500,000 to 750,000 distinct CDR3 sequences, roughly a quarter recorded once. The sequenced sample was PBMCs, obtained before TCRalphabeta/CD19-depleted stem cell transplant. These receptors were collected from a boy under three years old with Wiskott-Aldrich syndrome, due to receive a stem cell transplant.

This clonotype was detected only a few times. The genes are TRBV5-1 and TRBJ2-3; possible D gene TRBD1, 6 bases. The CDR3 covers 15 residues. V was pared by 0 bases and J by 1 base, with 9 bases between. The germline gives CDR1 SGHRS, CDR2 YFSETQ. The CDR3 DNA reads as TGCGCCAGCAGCTTGGCGGGACACGGCACAGATACGCAGTATTTT. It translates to CASSLAGHGTDTQYF. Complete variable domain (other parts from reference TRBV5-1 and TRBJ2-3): KAGVTQTPRYLIKTRGQQVTLSCSPISGHRSVSWYQQTPGQGLQFLFEYFSETQRNKGNFPGRFSGRQFSNSRSEMNVSTLELGDSALYLCASSLAGHGTDTQYFGPGTRLTVL.

In nucleotides, the CDR3 is TGTGCCAGCAGCCAAGGGCTCAGTTCCTCTGGAAACACCATATATTTT. Protein sequence: CASSQGLSSSGNTIYF. The chain carries TRBV3-1 and TRBJ1-3; D is uncertain. CDR1 is LGHDT, CDR2 YNNKEL, per germline (reference sequence). The CDR3 has 16 residues. V was shortened by 1 base and J by 0 bases, with 10 bases between the two germline ends.

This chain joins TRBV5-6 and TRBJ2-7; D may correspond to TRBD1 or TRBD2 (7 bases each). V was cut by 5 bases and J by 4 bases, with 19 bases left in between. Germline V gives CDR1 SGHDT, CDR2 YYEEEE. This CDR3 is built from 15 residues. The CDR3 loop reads CASSSYRQGGYEQYF. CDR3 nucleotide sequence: TGTGCCAGCAGTTCCTACCGACAGGGAGGGTACGAGCAGTACTTC. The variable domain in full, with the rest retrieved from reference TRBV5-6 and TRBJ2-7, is DAGVTQSPTHLIKTRGQQVTLRCSPKSGHDTVSWYQQALGQGPQFIFQYYEEEERQRGNFPDRFSGHQFPNYSSELNVNALLLGDSALYLCASSSYRQGGYEQYFGPGTRLTVT.

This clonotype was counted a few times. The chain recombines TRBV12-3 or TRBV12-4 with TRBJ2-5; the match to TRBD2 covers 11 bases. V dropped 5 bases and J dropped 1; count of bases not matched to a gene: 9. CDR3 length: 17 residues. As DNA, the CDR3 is TGTGCCAGCAGTCAAGGACTAGCGGGTACTTCCCAAGAGACCCAGTACTTC. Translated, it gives CASSQGLAGTSQETQYF.

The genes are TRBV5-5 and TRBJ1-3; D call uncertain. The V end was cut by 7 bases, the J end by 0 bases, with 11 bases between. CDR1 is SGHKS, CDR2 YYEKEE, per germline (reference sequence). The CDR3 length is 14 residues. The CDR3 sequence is CASSGEYSGNTIYF. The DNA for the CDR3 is TGTGCCAGCTCCGGGGAATACTCTGGAAACACCATATATTTT.

The CDR3 spells CASSRLAGEMYETQYF. CDR3 nucleotide sequence: TGTGCCAGCAGCCGACTAGCGGGAGAAATGTACGAGACCCAGTACTTC. The rearrangement links TRBV3-1 to TRBJ2-5; 12 nucleotides line up with TRBD2. The germline CDR1 and CDR2 sequences are LGHDT and YNNKEL (reference sequence). This CDR3 region has 16 residues. The junction had 8 bases not matched to a gene; V was cut back by 4 bases and J by 5 bases.

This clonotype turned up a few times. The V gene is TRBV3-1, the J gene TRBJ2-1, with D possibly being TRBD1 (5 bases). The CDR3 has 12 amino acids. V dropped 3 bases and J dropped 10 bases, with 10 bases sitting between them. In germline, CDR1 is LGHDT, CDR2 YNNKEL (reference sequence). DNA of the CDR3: TGTGCCAGCAGCCATGGGGCGGACGAGCAGTTCTTC. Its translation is CASSHGADEQFF.

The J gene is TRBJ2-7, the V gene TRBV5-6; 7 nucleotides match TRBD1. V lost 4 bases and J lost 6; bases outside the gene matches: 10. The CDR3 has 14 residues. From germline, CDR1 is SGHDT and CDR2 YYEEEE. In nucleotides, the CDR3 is TGTGCCAGCAGCACCGGGGACAGTTTGGGCGAGCAGTACTTC. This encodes CASSTGDSLGEQYF.